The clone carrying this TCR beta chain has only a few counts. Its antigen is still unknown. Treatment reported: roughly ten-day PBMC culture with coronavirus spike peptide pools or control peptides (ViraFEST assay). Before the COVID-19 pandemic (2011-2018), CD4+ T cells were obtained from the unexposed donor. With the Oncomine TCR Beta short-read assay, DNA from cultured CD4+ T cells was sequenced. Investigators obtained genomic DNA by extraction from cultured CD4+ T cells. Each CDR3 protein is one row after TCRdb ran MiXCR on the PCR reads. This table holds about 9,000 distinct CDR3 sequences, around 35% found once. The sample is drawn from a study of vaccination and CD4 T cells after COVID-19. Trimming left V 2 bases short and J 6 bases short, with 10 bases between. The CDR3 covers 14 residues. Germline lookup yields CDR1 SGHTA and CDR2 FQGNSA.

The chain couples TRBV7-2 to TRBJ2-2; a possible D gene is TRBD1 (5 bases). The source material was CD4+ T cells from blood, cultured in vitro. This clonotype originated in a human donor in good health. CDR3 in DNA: TGTGCCAGCAGCTTAATGTCAGGGCCCGGGGAGCTGTTTTTT. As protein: CASSLMSGPGELFF.